The entry that follows covers one TCR beta chain sequence. Its ends do not fully match the called genes, so a read error is possible. This specimen comes from a study of T cells in Graves' hyperthyroidism and ophthalmopathy. About the study: Pretreatment peripheral blood was obtained at initial diagnosis.

Amplification yielded TCR beta CDR3 regions, with RNA transcripts as the source. Primed by the HTBI set, a first-round RT-PCR was run on the TCR CDR3. Each CDR3 protein is one row after TCRdb ran MiXCR on the multiplex PCR reads. Of about 560,000 distinct CDR3 sequences listed, approximately 16% are singletons. The CDR3 spans 15 residues. Germline lookup yields CDR1 KGHDR and CDR2 SFDVKD. The rearrangement joins TRBV24-1 to TRBJ1-2, with D unresolved. The sequenced sample was blood. This TCR was sampled from a woman between 18 and 29 years old with Graves' hyperthyroidism. CDR3 DNA sequence: TGTGTCACCAGTGATTTCTCGGGAGGGTACTATGGCTACACCTTC. This codes for CVTSDFSGGYYGYTF.